The sequence of this T cell receptor (beta chain) was determined in a study of T cells after posttransplantation cyclophosphamide. General study points: Blood and skin or GI T cell repertoires showed limited TRB overlap. Donor CD8+ memory clones often dominated recipient blood repertoires at later times. TRB clonality was highly associated with recipient CMV seropositivity and reactivation.

This clone was recorded at least ten times. The antigen remains unidentified. This related bone marrow graft donor gave peripheral blood on the day of marrow donation. V was clipped by 4 bases and J by 10 bases, with 11 bases between them. The CDR3 runs 12 residues. CDR1 is SGHTA, CDR2 FQGNSA, per germline. The method was immunoSEQ multiplex PCR; TCRdb's version includes in-frame clones alone and lacks a portion of them. Observed in the sample are more than 40,000 clones, none of them singletons. The gene calls are TRBV7-2 and TRBJ2-1; maybe TRBD2 (5 bases). This sequence was found in a man between 35 and 55 years old in good health, CMV-negative, and a related stem cell transplant donor. Sequenced sample: PBMCs. CDR3 in amino acids: CASSSGYGEQFF. In DNA form, the CDR3 reads TGTGCCAGCAGCTCGGGGTATGGCGAGCAGTTCTTC.